This T cell receptor beta chain was profiled in a study of regulatory T cells in long-lasting Graves disease. CDR1 is GTSNPN, CDR2 SVGIG, per germline (reference sequence). J was trimmed by 4 bases and V by 0 bases; bases with no gene match: 5. The CDR3 has 14 residues. Worth noting for this clonotype: The antigen is not known.

To make TCR beta libraries, researchers used iRepertoire HTBI primers and Arm-PCR of CDR3 regions. TCRdb re-called the multiplex PCR reads with MiXCR, one entry per CDR3 protein. The data contain around 460,000 distinct CDR3 sequences, 20% to 25% of them singletons. Study outcomes and limitations: Persistent cases of Graves' showed reduced TCR diversity relative to newly diagnosed patients. The study found TRBV28, TRBJ1-2 and TRBJ2-5 favored in persistent disease.

Sample time point: persistent/refractory GD, antithyroid drugs over 5 years with positive TRAb. After RNA was extracted from PBMCs, the TCR library was made from it. The sequences come from peripheral blood mononuclear cells (PBMCs), collected when the disease was refractory, from a patient treated with antithyroid drugs. This sequence was found in a female donor with Graves disease. The genes are TRBV30 and TRBJ1-1, with TRBD1 matching over 7 bases. The DNA for the CDR3 is TGTGCCTGGAGTGTAGACAGGGAGGGCACTGAAGCTTTCTTT. Translated: CAWSVDREGTEAFF.